The clone carrying this T cell receptor (beta chain) was seen a handful of times. These data originate in a study of beta chain features in type 1 diabetes. The V gene end was trimmed by 2 bases and the J gene end by 7 bases; junction bases not matched to a gene: 11. The germline CDR1 and CDR2 sequences are KGHSH and LQKENI. This CDR3 region has 16 residues. The whole isolated RNA underwent reverse transcription, so sequencing captured expressed TCRB transcripts. TCRdb keeps only in-frame clones here, not all; method: immunoSEQ multiplex PCR. This table holds some 330,000 clones, 9.5% to 11% found once.

The chain links TRBV18 to TRBJ2-1; the match to TRBD2 covers 7 bases. The sample consisted of naive CD4+ T cells from blood. The sequence came from a woman aged 30 to 39 in good health. CDR3 nucleotide sequence: TGTGCCAGCTCACCAGGCCCGGGGAGGGCCAAGAATGAGCAGTTCTTC. Its protein product is CASSPGPGRAKNEQFF.